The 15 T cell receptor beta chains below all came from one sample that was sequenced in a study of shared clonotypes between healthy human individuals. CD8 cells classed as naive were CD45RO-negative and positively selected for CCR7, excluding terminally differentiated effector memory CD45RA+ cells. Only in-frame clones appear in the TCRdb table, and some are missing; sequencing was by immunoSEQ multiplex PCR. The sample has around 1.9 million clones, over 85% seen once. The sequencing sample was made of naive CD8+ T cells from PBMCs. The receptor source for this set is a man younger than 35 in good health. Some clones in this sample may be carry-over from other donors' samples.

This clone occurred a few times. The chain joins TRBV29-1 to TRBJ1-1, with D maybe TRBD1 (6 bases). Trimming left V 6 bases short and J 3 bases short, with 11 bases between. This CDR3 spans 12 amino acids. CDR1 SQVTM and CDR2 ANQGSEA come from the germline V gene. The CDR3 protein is CSVGTRHTEAFF. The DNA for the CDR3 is TGCAGCGTCGGGACACGGCACACTGAAGCTTTCTTT.

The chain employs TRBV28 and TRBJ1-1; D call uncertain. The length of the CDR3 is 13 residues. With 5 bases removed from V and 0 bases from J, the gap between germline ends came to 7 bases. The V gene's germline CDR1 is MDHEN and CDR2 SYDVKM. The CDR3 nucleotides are TGTGCCAGCAGTCCAGCTATGAACACTGAAGCTTTCTTT. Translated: CASSPAMNTEAFF.

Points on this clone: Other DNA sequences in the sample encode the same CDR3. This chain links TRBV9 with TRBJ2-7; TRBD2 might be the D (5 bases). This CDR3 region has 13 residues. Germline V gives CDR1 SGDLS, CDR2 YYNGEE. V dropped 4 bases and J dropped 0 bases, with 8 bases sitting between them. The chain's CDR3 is CASSSGLSYEQYF. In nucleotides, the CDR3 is TGTGCCAGCAGCTCTGGACTCTCCTACGAGCAGTACTTC.

Here the CDR3 reads CASSFILGKCFF. The CDR3 region has the DNA TGTGCCAGCAGTTTTATTCTAGGGAAATGTTTCTTC. The chain links TRBV6-5 to TRBJ2-1, with D hard to call. This CDR3 contains 12 residues. Trimming removed 4 bases at V and 16 bases at J, with 17 bases between. CDR1 MNHEY and CDR2 SVGAGI come from the germline V gene.

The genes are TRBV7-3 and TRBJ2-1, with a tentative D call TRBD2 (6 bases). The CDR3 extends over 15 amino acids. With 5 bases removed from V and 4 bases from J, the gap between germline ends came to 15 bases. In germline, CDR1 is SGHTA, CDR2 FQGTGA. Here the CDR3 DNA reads TGTGCCAGCAGCCCGGGTGGCGGGATGTACAATGAGCAGTTCTTC. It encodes CASSPGGGMYNEQFF.

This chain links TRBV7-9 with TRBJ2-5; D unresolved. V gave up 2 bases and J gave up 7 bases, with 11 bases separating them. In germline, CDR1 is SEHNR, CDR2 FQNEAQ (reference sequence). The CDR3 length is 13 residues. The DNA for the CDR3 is TGTGCCAGCAGCTTAAAGCTGGATGGGACCCAGTACTTC. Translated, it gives CASSLKLDGTQYF.

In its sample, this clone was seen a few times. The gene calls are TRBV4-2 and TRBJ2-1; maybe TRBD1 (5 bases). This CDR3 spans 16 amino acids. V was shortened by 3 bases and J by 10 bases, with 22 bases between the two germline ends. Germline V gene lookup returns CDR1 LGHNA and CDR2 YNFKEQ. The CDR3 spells CASSHADTLRAGEQFF. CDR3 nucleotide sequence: TGTGCCAGCAGCCACGCTGACACTCTCCGGGCAGGGGAGCAGTTCTTC.

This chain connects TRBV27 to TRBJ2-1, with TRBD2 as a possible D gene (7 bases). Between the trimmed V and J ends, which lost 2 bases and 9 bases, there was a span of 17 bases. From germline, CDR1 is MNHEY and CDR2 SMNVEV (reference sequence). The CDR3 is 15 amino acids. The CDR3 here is CASSLRGRALVEQFF. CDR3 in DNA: TGTGCCAGCAGTTTAAGGGGGAGGGCCTTGGTTGAGCAGTTCTTC.

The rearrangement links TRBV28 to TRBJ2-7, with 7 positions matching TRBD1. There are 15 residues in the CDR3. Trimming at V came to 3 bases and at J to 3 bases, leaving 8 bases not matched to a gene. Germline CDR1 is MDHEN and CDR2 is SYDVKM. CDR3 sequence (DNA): TGTGCCAGCAGTTTGAGACAGGGCACCCTCTACGAGCAGTACTTC. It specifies CASSLRQGTLYEQYF.

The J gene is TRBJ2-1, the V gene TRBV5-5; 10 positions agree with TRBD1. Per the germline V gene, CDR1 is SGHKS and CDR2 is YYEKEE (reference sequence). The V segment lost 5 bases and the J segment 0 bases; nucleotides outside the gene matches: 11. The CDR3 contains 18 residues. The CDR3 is CASRNGTGAPSSYNEQFF. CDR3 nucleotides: TGTGCCAGCAGGAACGGGACAGGGGCGCCGAGCTCCTACAATGAGCAGTTCTTC.

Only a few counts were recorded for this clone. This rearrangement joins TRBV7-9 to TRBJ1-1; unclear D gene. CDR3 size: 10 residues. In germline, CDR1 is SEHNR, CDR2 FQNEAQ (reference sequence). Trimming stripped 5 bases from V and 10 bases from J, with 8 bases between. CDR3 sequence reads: CASSGNGAFF. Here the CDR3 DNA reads TGTGCCAGCAGCGGTAACGGAGCTTTCTTT.

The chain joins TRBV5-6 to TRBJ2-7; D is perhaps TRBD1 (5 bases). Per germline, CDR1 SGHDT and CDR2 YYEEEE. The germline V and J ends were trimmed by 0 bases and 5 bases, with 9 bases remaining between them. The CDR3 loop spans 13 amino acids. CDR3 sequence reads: CASSLGATDEQYF. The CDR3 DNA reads TGTGCCAGCAGCTTGGGGGCGACAGACGAGCAGTACTTC.

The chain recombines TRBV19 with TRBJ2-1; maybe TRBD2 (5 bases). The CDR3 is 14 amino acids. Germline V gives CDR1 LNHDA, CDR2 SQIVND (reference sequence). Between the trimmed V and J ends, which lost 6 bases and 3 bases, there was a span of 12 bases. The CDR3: CASRTNSYYNEQFF. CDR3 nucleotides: TGTGCCAGTAGGACTAATAGCTACTACAATGAGCAGTTCTTC.

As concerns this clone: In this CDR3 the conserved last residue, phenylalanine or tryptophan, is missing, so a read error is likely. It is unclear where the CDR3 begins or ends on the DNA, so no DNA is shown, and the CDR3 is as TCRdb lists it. The CDR3 spells CASSGGLG. This chain links TRBV6-1 with TRBJ1-2. Germline V gene data show CDR1 as MNHNS and CDR2 as SASEGT. The CDR3 has 8 residues if both end residues are counted.

The CDR3 sequence: CASSVAPGHSYEQYF. CDR3 coding DNA: TGTGCCAGCAGCGTAGCCCCGGGACACTCCTACGAGCAGTACTTC. The chain uses TRBV9 and TRBJ2-7, with D perhaps matching TRBD1 (6 bases). The CDR3 consists of 15 residues. Trimming took 0 bases from V and 0 from J, leaving 10 bases between them. Germline V CDR1 and CDR2: SGDLS, YYNGEE.